One and the same sample provided the 27 T cell receptor beta chains below, sequenced in a study of human T cells and chemical hapten exposure. MiXCR was run by TCRdb on the RACE reads, yielding one entry per CDR3 protein. Counted here are 80,000 to 100,000 distinct CDR3 sequences, about 28% occurring once; the ten biggest clones make up approximately 10%. Time point noted: patch test 3, about 24 weeks after DPC sensitization. The treatment here: therapeutic diphenylcyclopropenone sensitization with weekly scalp DPC. The source material was whole blood, sampled in connection with sensitization to the hapten diphenylcyclopropenone (DPC). The receptors were sampled from a man aged 35-49 years with alopecia areata. Some clones in this sample may be carry-over from other donors' samples.

The rearrangement joins TRBV30 to TRBJ2-7; 9 nucleotides align to TRBD2. V lost 3 bases to trimming and J lost 2 bases; unmatched junction nucleotides: 11. The length of the CDR3 is 16 residues. The V gene's germline CDR1 is GTSNPN and CDR2 SVGIG (reference sequence). CDR3 sequence: CAWSASWASGTYEQYF. In nucleotides, the CDR3 is TGTGCCTGGAGCGCTTCTTGGGCTAGCGGGACCTACGAGCAGTACTTC.

The chain uses TRBV9 and TRBJ2-1; 8 bases match TRBD2. The CDR3 loop spans 14 amino acids. The germline V gene encodes CDR1 SGDLS and CDR2 YYNGEE. The trim removed 3 bases at V and 8 bases at J, leaving 7 bases unmatched. This chain's CDR3 is CASSAAVSGDEQFF. In nucleotides, the CDR3 is TGTGCCAGCAGCGCCGCGGTTAGCGGGGATGAGCAGTTCTTC.

CDR3: CASSQGSEKLFF. The CDR3 DNA reads as TGTGCCAGCAGTCAGGGATCTGAAAAACTGTTTTTT. The chain is built from TRBV6-5 and TRBJ1-4; D may be TRBD1 (5 bases). Germline assignment: CDR1 MNHEY and CDR2 SVGAGI. There are 12 residues in the CDR3. The V and J ends lost 5 bases and 7 bases respectively, with 8 bases between them.

The V and J genes are TRBV7-8 and TRBJ2-7; TRBD1 agrees at 8 bases. CDR3 length: 15 amino acids. The J segment lost 2 bases and the V segment lost 1 base, leaving 4 bases of the junction unmatched. Germline CDR1 reads SGHVS; CDR2 reads FQNEAQ. In DNA, the CDR3 is TGTGCCAGCAGCTTAGAGTCAGGGGGCCCCTACGAGCAGTACTTC. This encodes CASSLESGGPYEQYF.

J is TRBJ2-3 and V is TRBV20-1, with 10 bases aligning to TRBD1. CDR3 length equals 14 residues. V dropped 5 bases and J dropped 1; count of bases not matched to a gene: 3. CDR1 and CDR2 (germline): DFQATT, SNEGSKA (reference sequence). The CDR3 DNA is TGCAGTGCTCCCGACAGGGGGCGCACAGATACGCAGTATTTT. Protein sequence: CSAPDRGRTDTQYF.

The V gene is TRBV28, the J gene TRBJ2-5; 7 nucleotides align to TRBD2. V was pared by 6 bases and J by 6 bases, with 16 bases of the junction left unmatched. The CDR3 spans 16 residues. Germline values: CDR1 MDHEN, CDR2 SYDVKM. The CDR3 loop is CASRLGLRESGQTQYF. CDR3 nucleotides: TGTGCCAGCAGGTTGGGACTGCGGGAGTCGGGGCAGACCCAGTACTTC.

This clonotype is medium-sized by share. The chain links TRBV12-3 or TRBV12-4 to TRBJ1-1; D possibly corresponds to TRBD1 (5 bases). Trimming left V 3 bases short and J 4 bases short, with 9 bases between. CDR3 length: 13 residues. In DNA, the CDR3 is TGTGCCAGCAGTTTGGCCACAGGCACTGAAGCTTTCTTT. Translating it yields CASSLATGTEAFF.

V and J are TRBV13 and TRBJ2-5; 7 bases map to TRBD1. V was pared by 3 bases and J by 1 base, with 5 bases of the junction left unmatched. Germline values: CDR1 PRHDT, CDR2 FYEKMQ (reference sequence). This CDR3 comprises 15 residues. The CDR3 sequence: CASSFVGQAQETQYF. The CDR3 nucleotides are TGTGCCAGCAGCTTTGTCGGACAGGCCCAAGAGACCCAGTACTTC. Filled out from reference TRBV13 and TRBJ2-5, the complete variable domain reads AAGVIQSPRHLIKEKRETATLKCYPIPRHDTVYWYQQGPGQDPQFLISFYEKMQSDKGSIPDRFSAQQFSDYHSELNMSSLELGDSALYFCASSFVGQAQETQYFGPGTRLLVL.

With respect to this clonotype: The germline gene is not matched at one end of the junction; a read error may be the cause. The chain recombines TRBV15 with TRBJ2-3; D unclear. The CDR3 is made up of 11 amino acids. Germline V gives CDR1 LNHNV, CDR2 YYDKDF (reference sequence). As DNA, the CDR3 is TGTGCCACCAGCAGAGATTTACGAGTAGATTTT. Translated, it gives CATSRDLRVDF. Combining the CDR3 with reference TRBV15 and TRBJ2-3 gives the whole variable domain DAMVIQNPRYQVTQFGKPVTLSCSQTLNHNVMYWYQQKSSQAPKLLFHYYDKDFNNEADTPDNFQSRRPNTSFCFLDIRSPGLGDTAMYLCATSRDLRVDFGPGTRLTVL.

The chain combines TRBV3-1 with TRBJ1-3; D might be TRBD1 (5 bases). This CDR3 region has 15 residues. Germline values: CDR1 LGHDT, CDR2 YNNKEL (reference sequence). V was shortened by 3 bases and J by 0 bases, with 9 bases between the two germline ends. CDR3 bases: TGTGCCAGCAGCCAGACCGGGACCTCTGGAAACACCATATATTTT. Protein sequence: CASSQTGTSGNTIYF.

This clonotype has just a few counts. The chain is built from TRBV7-6 and TRBJ2-7; 8 bases fit TRBD2. This CDR3 spans 15 amino acids. Germline V gene sequence: CDR1 SGHVS, CDR2 FNYEAQ. The V gene end was trimmed by 2 bases and the J gene end by 3 bases; junction bases not matched to a gene: 6. The CDR3 coding sequence is TGTGCCAGCAGCTTAACGCTAGCGGGTAACTACGAGCAGTACTTC. It encodes CASSLTLAGNYEQYF.

This clonotype was seen repeatedly, ten times or more. V is TRBV7-2 and J is TRBJ2-1; TRBD1 matches at 7 bases. The V segment lost 3 bases and the J segment 4 bases; nucleotides outside the gene matches: 3. Germline V gene sequence: CDR1 SGHTA, CDR2 FQGNSA. The CDR3 sequence is 14 residues long. This CDR3 is CASSFGQAYNEQFF. The CDR3 nucleotides are TGTGCCAGCAGCTTCGGACAGGCTTACAATGAGCAGTTCTTC. Looking up the rest from reference TRBV7-2 and TRBJ2-1 gives the full variable domain: GAGVSQSPSNKVTEKGKDVELRCDPISGHTALYWYRQSLGQGLEFLIYFQGNSAPDKSGLPSDRFSAERTGGSVSTLTIQRTQQEDSAVYLCASSFGQAYNEQFFGPGTRLTVL.

This clonotype has a handful of counts. V gene TRBV6-1 combines with J gene TRBJ2-1; 9 positions match TRBD2. Looked up from germline, CDR1 is MNHNS and CDR2 is SASEGT. The V and J ends lost 1 base and 7 bases, in that order; junction bases with no gene match: 5. This CDR3 has 15 residues. The CDR3 region is CASSEVSGRRNEQFF. CDR3 sequence (DNA): TGTGCCAGCAGTGAAGTTAGCGGGAGAAGGAATGAGCAGTTCTTC.

There are a few counts of this clonotype. This chain connects TRBV28 to TRBJ2-1; the D gene is possibly TRBD2 (5 bases). Germline assignment: CDR1 MDHEN and CDR2 SYDVKM. Trimming took off 2 bases at V and 0 bases at J, with 8 bases between the two ends. The CDR3 consists of 15 residues. The CDR3 is CASSLSGFSYNEQFF. As DNA, the CDR3 is TGTGCCAGCAGTTTAAGCGGATTCTCCTACAATGAGCAGTTCTTC.

The chain is built from TRBV9 and TRBJ2-3, with D tentatively TRBD1 (6 bases). Trimming cost V 0 bases and J 3 bases, with 8 bases left between them. The CDR3 extends over 14 amino acids. The germline V gene has CDR1 SGDLS and CDR2 YYNGEE. The CDR3 loop is CASSVATGTDTQYF. CDR3 sequence (DNA): TGTGCCAGCAGCGTAGCCACAGGGACAGATACGCAGTATTTT. Full variable domain (missing parts from reference TRBV9 and TRBJ2-3): DSGVTQTPKHLITATGQRVTLRCSPRSGDLSVYWYQQSLDQGLQFLIQYYNGEERAKGNILERFSAQQFPDLHSELNLSSLELGDSALYFCASSVATGTDTQYFGPGTRLTVL.

This clonotype was seen more than once but under ten times. The CDR3 protein is CASSQEYSNQPQHF. In nucleotides, the CDR3 is TGTGCCAGCAGCCAGGAGTATAGCAATCAGCCCCAGCATTTT. This rearrangement joins TRBV2 to TRBJ1-5; the D is unclear. Germline CDR1 SNHLY, CDR2 FYNNEI. The CDR3 length is 14 residues. The ends were cut back, 6 bases at V and 0 bases at J, with 9 bases in the middle.

The table lists this clonotype with many counts. V and J are TRBV7-9 and TRBJ2-7, with 15 bases lining up with TRBD2. V shed 11 bases, J shed 7 bases, and the junction held 15 bases outside the gene matches. The CDR3 spans 16 residues. In germline, CDR1 is SEHNR, CDR2 FQNEAQ (reference sequence). DNA of the CDR3: TGTGCCGGTGGACTAGCGGGAGGGCCAAGATCTGGAGAGCAGTACTTC. It specifies CAGGLAGGPRSGEQYF. Drawing the rest from reference TRBV7-9 and TRBJ2-7, the complete variable domain is DTGVSQNPRHKITKRGQNVTFRCDPISEHNRLYWYRQTLGQGPEFLTYFQNEAQLEKSRLLSDRFSAERPKGSFSTLEIQRTEQGDSAMYLCAGGLAGGPRSGEQYFGPGTRLTVT.

The J gene is TRBJ2-7, the V gene TRBV12-3 or TRBV12-4; D gene ambiguous. Deletions cut 6 bases from V and 2 bases from J, with 14 bases between. The length of the CDR3 is 14 residues. CDR3 DNA: TGTGCCAGCAGCCTGGGCCATCCCACCTACGAGCAGTACTTC. This sequence encodes CASSLGHPTYEQYF.

This clonotype was picked up a small number of times. The V and J genes are TRBV28 and TRBJ1-1; 7 bases align to TRBD1. In germline, CDR1 is MDHEN, CDR2 SYDVKM. V was pared by 5 bases and J by 9 bases, with 6 bases of the junction left unmatched. The CDR3 is 12 residues long. The CDR3 protein is CASSRTGRKAFF. CDR3 DNA: TGTGCCAGCAGTCGGACAGGACGTAAAGCTTTCTTT.

The rearrangement uses TRBV19 and TRBJ2-7; D remains ambiguous. From germline, CDR1 is LNHDA and CDR2 SQIVND (reference sequence). The CDR3 contains 13 residues. Trimming shortened V by 10 bases and J by 2 bases, and 15 bases separated the two germline ends. In DNA, the CDR3 is TGTGCCACCCGCGTAGGACCCCCCTACGAGCAGTACTTC. It codes for CATRVGPPYEQYF.

This clonotype was detected a few times. The chain carries TRBV11-2 and TRBJ2-7, with a possible D match to TRBD1 (5 bases). In germline, CDR1 is SGHAT, CDR2 FQNNGV. This CDR3 is built from 16 residues. V was clipped by 5 bases and J by 0 bases, with 17 bases between them. The CDR3 sequence is CASSLLRGRSSYEQYF. The CDR3 bases are TGTGCCAGCAGCCTATTAAGGGGCCGGAGCTCCTACGAGCAGTACTTC.

This sequence joins TRBV7-2 and TRBJ2-2; D possibly corresponds to TRBD2 (6 bases). The V end lost 6 bases, the J end lost 1 base, and 24 bases lay between the germline ends. The germline V gene encodes CDR1 SGHTA and CDR2 FQGNSA. This CDR3 has 19 residues. CDR3 residues: CASSQLGFVGRKNTGELFF. Here the CDR3 DNA reads TGTGCCAGCAGTCAACTTGGATTCGTCGGGAGAAAGAACACCGGGGAGCTGTTTTTT.

This CDR3 reads CASSDPQGPRSYEQYF. The CDR3 bases are TGTGCCAGCAGCGACCCCCAGGGTCCCCGCTCCTACGAGCAGTACTTC. The chain couples TRBV5-8 to TRBJ2-7, with D possibly matching TRBD1 (5 bases). This CDR3 region has 16 residues. The ends were cut back, 4 bases at V and 0 bases at J, with 17 bases in the middle. The V gene's germline CDR1 is SGHTS and CDR2 YDEGEE.

This chain joins TRBV20-1 and TRBJ2-7, with D unresolved. The V end lost 4 bases, the J end lost 1 base, and 11 bases lay between the germline ends. The length of the CDR3 is 13 residues. Per germline, CDR1 DFQATT and CDR2 SNEGSKA (reference sequence). The CDR3 protein is CSAKAWASYEQYF. CDR3 in DNA: TGCAGTGCTAAAGCATGGGCATCCTACGAGCAGTACTTC.

This clonotype was found a few times. The genes are TRBV5-1 and TRBJ2-7; 14 nucleotides line up with TRBD2. Germline V gene data show CDR1 as SGHRS and CDR2 as YFSETQ. This CDR3 contains 16 residues. V dropped 3 bases and J dropped 0; count of bases not matched to a gene: 2. Written as DNA, the CDR3 is TGCGCCAGCAGCTCCGGGACTAGCGGGAGCTCCTACGAGCAGTACTTC. Amino acids: CASSSGTSGSSYEQYF.

This clonotype was picked up a small number of times. V and J are TRBV7-9 and TRBJ1-4; tentatively, D is TRBD1 (6 bases). V lost 5 bases, J lost 8 bases, and 12 bases lay in between. The germline gives CDR1 SEHNR, CDR2 FQNEAQ (reference sequence). CDR3 length equals 13 residues. CDR3 region: CASSGTDSEKLFF. CDR3 nucleotide sequence: TGTGCCAGCAGCGGTACGGACAGCGAAAAACTGTTTTTT.

This clonotype has only a few counts. The rearrangement links TRBV12-3 or TRBV12-4 to TRBJ1-1; weak D call: TRBD1 (6 bases). The CDR3 covers 15 residues. Trimming pared 4 bases from V and 1 base from J, leaving 13 bases between. CDR3 region: CASSSRGLGNTEAFF. The CDR3 DNA follows: TGTGCCAGCAGTTCCAGGGGCCTGGGGAACACTGAAGCTTTCTTT.